One sample yielded the 22 T cell receptor beta chains listed below, sequenced in a study of cytotoxic CD8 clonotypes in ibrutinib-treated CLL. Measured with immunoSEQ multiplex PCR; TCRdb has only the in-frame clones, and not every one. There are about 85,000 clones in the sample; 75% to 85% occur only once, and 4.8% lies in the top ten. Here the sequenced sample was PBMCs, taken after 12 months of ibrutinib treatment. The receptor source for this set is a human donor with chronic lymphocytic leukemia.

The rearrangement joins TRBV5-4 to TRBJ1-2; the D gene is possibly TRBD1 (6 bases). The length of the CDR3 is 15 residues. The V end was cut by 3 bases, the J end by 3 bases, with 15 bases between. Germline lookup yields CDR1 SGHNT and CDR2 YYREEE (reference sequence). This CDR3 is CASSSTGPLYYGYTF. In DNA, the CDR3 is TGTGCCAGCAGCTCGACAGGTCCCCTGTACTATGGCTACACCTTC. The full variable domain, completed using reference TRBV5-4 and TRBJ1-2, is ETGVTQSPTHLIKTRGQQVTLRCSSQSGHNTVSWYQQALGQGPQFIFQYYREEENGRGNFPPRFSGLQFPNYSSELNVNALELDDSALYLCASSSTGPLYYGYTFGSGTRLTVV.

The chain employs TRBV19 and TRBJ1-5, with D possibly being TRBD1 (6 bases). Germline CDR1 LNHDA, CDR2 SQIVND (reference sequence). The CDR3 consists of 15 residues. V lost 3 bases and J lost 7, with 16 bases in between. The CDR3 DNA sequence: TGTGCCAGTAGTATCTTGGGAGGGGGGGCCCAGCCCCAGCATTTT. This encodes CASSILGGGAQPQHF.

The sample holds one count of this clone. V gene TRBV9 combines with J gene TRBJ2-2; 7 bases are a match to TRBD1. This CDR3 spans 13 amino acids. Germline trimming cut 6 bases from V and 9 bases from J; bases unmatched to any gene: 8. CDR1 is SGDLS and CDR2 is YYNGEE in the germline V gene. Here the CDR3 reads CASTPGTERELFF. As DNA, the CDR3 is TGTGCCAGCACCCCAGGGACAGAGAGGGAGCTGTTTTTT.

This clone was counted between two and nine times. This sequence joins TRBV27 and TRBJ2-2; 12 bases line up with TRBD2. This CDR3 has 18 amino acids. V was pared by 4 bases and J by 4 bases, with 10 bases of the junction left unmatched. Germline V gives CDR1 MNHEY, CDR2 SMNVEV (reference sequence). The CDR3 DNA sequence: TGTGCCAGCAGTTCCCCCTCGACTAGCGGGAGTTTCACCGGGGAGCTGTTTTTT. This encodes CASSSPSTSGSFTGELFF.

In DNA, the CDR3 is TGTGCCAGCAGTGAACTCTCTGGGGCCAACGTCCTGACTTTC. Residues: CASSELSGANVLTF. The gene calls are TRBV2 and TRBJ2-6, with D uncertain. The CDR3 spans 14 residues. The ends were cut back, 2 bases at V and 0 bases at J, with 2 bases in the middle. Germline V gene data show CDR1 as SNHLY and CDR2 as FYNNEI.

In the case of this clone: A junction boundary mismatches the germline segment, possibly from a read error. The V call is TRBV5-1, the J call TRBJ1-1, with a weak D call TRBD1 (6 bases). The length of the CDR3 is 14 residues. CDR1 SGHRS and CDR2 YFSETQ come from the germline V gene. The CDR3 DNA reads TGCGCCAGCAGCTTGTGGGGGGCCAACACTGAAGCTTCCTTT. Translation: CASSLWGANTEASF. The whole variable domain, filled in from reference TRBV5-1 and TRBJ1-1, reads KAGVTQTPRYLIKTRGQQVTLSCSPISGHRSVSWYQQTPGQGLQFLFEYFSETQRNKGNFPGRFSGRQFSNSRSEMNVSTLELGDSALYLCASSLWGANTEASFGQGTRLTVV.

This clone occurred a few times. This chain links TRBV28 with TRBJ2-7; 10 bases fit TRBD1. V lost 4 bases to trimming and J lost 2 bases; unmatched junction nucleotides: 2. This CDR3 is built from 14 residues. CDR1 is MDHEN and CDR2 is SYDVKM in the germline V gene. CDR3 residues: CASSSGQGTYEQYF. CDR3 coding DNA: TGTGCCAGCAGTTCGGGACAGGGGACCTACGAGCAGTACTTC.

The CDR3 sequence is CASSSNRGAGGRADTQYF. As DNA, the CDR3 is TGTGCCAGCAGCTCCAATCGGGGAGCGGGGGGGCGGGCAGATACGCAGTATTTT. This chain connects TRBV11-2 to TRBJ2-3; TRBD2 aligns across 10 bases. There are 18 residues in the CDR3. The junction had 14 bases not matched to a gene; V was cut back by 4 bases and J by 4 bases. The germline CDR1 and CDR2 sequences are SGHAT and FQNNGV.

The V and J genes are TRBV4-3 and TRBJ2-5; possible D gene TRBD2, 5 bases. The ends were cut back, 1 base at V and 11 bases at J, with 20 bases in the middle. This CDR3 has 15 amino acids. The germline gives CDR1 LGHNA, CDR2 YSLEER. CDR3 DNA: TGCGCCAGCAGCCAAGGCCCCGGACGGTCGAGGGAGCAGTACTTC. This encodes CASSQGPGRSREQYF.

The J gene is TRBJ2-7, the V gene TRBV27; D not certain. With 6 bases removed from V and 7 bases from J, the gap between germline ends came to 10 bases. Germline V gene data show CDR1 as MNHEY and CDR2 as SMNVEV (reference sequence). This CDR3 is built from 11 residues. This chain's CDR3 is CASSLDGEQYF. CDR3 DNA: TGTGCCAGCAGCCTAGACGGAGAGCAGTACTTC.

This clone has just one count. The V gene is TRBV11-2, the J gene TRBJ2-7; D perhaps matches TRBD2 (5 bases). This CDR3 comprises 14 residues. Germline V gene lookup returns CDR1 SGHAT and CDR2 FQNNGV. With 5 bases removed from V and 1 base from J, the gap between germline ends came to 12 bases. The CDR3 reads CASSPGVWSYEQYF. In DNA form, the CDR3 reads TGTGCCAGCAGCCCCGGGGTCTGGTCCTACGAGCAGTACTTC.

The genes are TRBV10-3 and TRBJ2-7; the D is unclear. This CDR3 comprises 13 residues. Germline loops: CDR1 ENHRY, CDR2 SYGVKD. Trimming took 0 bases from V and 11 from J, leaving 14 bases between them. CDR3 sequence: CAISESLGFWEYF. CDR3 nucleotide sequence: TGTGCCATCAGTGAGTCGTTGGGGTTTTGGGAGTACTTC.

The chain employs TRBV4-3 and TRBJ2-7; unclear D gene. Germline CDR1 is LGHNA and CDR2 is YSLEER. Trimming removed 1 base from V and 3 bases from J, with 10 bases in between. The CDR3 has 14 residues. CDR3: CASSQVVGNYEQYF. The CDR3 DNA follows: TGCGCCAGCAGCCAAGTGGTAGGGAACTACGAGCAGTACTTC.

The V gene is TRBV7-3, the J gene TRBJ2-3, with 7 bases lining up with TRBD2. The CDR3 length is 14 residues. The junction had 8 bases not matched to a gene; V was cut back by 5 bases and J by 6 bases. In germline, CDR1 is SGHTA, CDR2 FQGTGA. CDR3 in amino acids: CASSQRLASDTQYF. CDR3 DNA: TGTGCCAGCAGCCAAAGACTAGCTTCCGATACGCAGTATTTT.

CDR3 protein: CASSLPPREGRNTIYF. The CDR3 DNA reads TGTGCCAGCAGTTTACCTCCCAGGGAAGGAAGAAACACCATATATTTT. The genes are TRBV27 and TRBJ1-3, with D tentatively TRBD1 (5 bases). Per germline, CDR1 MNHEY and CDR2 SMNVEV (reference sequence). V was trimmed by 2 bases and J by 5 bases, leaving 16 bases between them. This CDR3 is built from 16 residues.

In nucleotides, the CDR3 is TGTGCCAGCAGCTTAGCATCCGACAGGGTGTCCCTAAAGCAGTACTTC. Translating gives CASSLASDRVSLKQYF. The chain recombines TRBV11-2 with TRBJ2-7; TRBD1 matches 7 bases. The V gene's germline CDR1 is SGHAT and CDR2 FQNNGV. The CDR3 is 16 residues long. Trimming at V came to 1 base and at J to 8 bases, leaving 14 bases not matched to a gene.

The chain is built from TRBV29-1 and TRBJ1-2; weak D call: TRBD1 (6 bases). V lost 4 bases and J lost 6, with 15 bases in between. The CDR3 totals 13 residues. Germline V gene lookup returns CDR1 SQVTM and CDR2 ANQGSEA. The CDR3 bases are TGCAGCGTTGGGCAGGGGCTGAGGGATGGCTACACCTTC. Its protein is CSVGQGLRDGYTF.

This clone is a singleton in its sample. The V and J genes are TRBV28 and TRBJ1-1; TRBD1 matches at 11 bases. The CDR3 runs to 20 residues. CDR1 MDHEN and CDR2 SYDVKM come from the germline V gene. The V segment lost 0 bases and the J segment 0 bases; nucleotides outside the gene matches: 12. The DNA for the CDR3 is TGTGCCAGCAGTTTATGGGGGACAGGGGGATCCGGGAGGCTGAACACTGAAGCTTTCTTT. Translation gives CASSLWGTGGSGRLNTEAFF.

Notes on this clone: A read error may produce the germline difference seen at one junction end. V usage is TRBV5-3 and J usage is TRBJ2-7, with 10 nucleotides matching TRBD1. TRBV5-3 is an open reading frame whose function is uncertain. The CDR3 consists of 13 residues. In DNA, the CDR3 is TGTGCCAGCAGCTTGGGACAGGGGAGACCCCAGTACTTC. Amino acids: CASSLGQGRPQYF.

This clone has a handful of counts. CDR3 in DNA: TGTGCCAGCAGCTGGACAGGGGGAGAGACCCAGTACTTC. Protein: CASSWTGGETQYF. V gene TRBV11-3 combines with J gene TRBJ2-5; TRBD1 matches at 10 bases. Germline values: CDR1 SGHNT, CDR2 YENEEA. V gave up 4 bases and J gave up 4 bases; unmatched junction bases: 0. The CDR3 consists of 13 residues.

This clone occurred once. The chain carries TRBV18 and TRBJ2-1; D gene uncertain. The CDR3 length is 11 residues. The germline CDR1 and CDR2 sequences are KGHSH and LQKENI. Trimming removed 8 bases from V and 8 bases from J, with 10 bases in between. The CDR3 DNA is TGTGCCAGCCTGCGTGGGGATGAGCAGTTCTTC. Translating gives CASLRGDEQFF.

The chain uses TRBV4-2 and TRBJ2-5, with D perhaps assigned TRBD1 or TRBD2 (6 bases each). The V end lost 5 bases, the J end lost 1 base, and 11 bases lay between the germline ends. Germline V CDR1 and CDR2: LGHNA, YNFKEQ. The CDR3 has 14 amino acids. The CDR3 region is CASSGGLRQETQYF. For the CDR3, the DNA is TGTGCCAGCAGCGGGGGGCTCCGCCAAGAGACCCAGTACTTC.